The T cell receptor beta chain described here comes from a study of Ad26.COV2.S vaccination and SARS-CoV-2 variants. Study information: Enrollment placed the donor in the COV1001 Ad26.COV2.S trial arm. Once, or twice with 56 days between doses, Ad26.COV2.S was given intramuscularly. Broader study findings: The breadth of spike-specific CD8+ and CD4+ T cell responses after vaccination was reportedly substantial.

The CDR3 consists of 17 residues. The treatment was: roughly 19 received Ad26.COV2.S at low or high dose, single or two shots; 5 received placebo; per-sample allocation not given. It was on day 63 after the first vaccine or placebo injection that samples were taken. About this clone itself: Its antigen is unidentified.

TCRdb's copy holds only in-frame clones and misses some; the assay was immunoSEQ multiplex PCR. The sample includes hundreds of thousands of clones, 89% of them seen just once. The TCR originated in a person between 18 and 59 years old who received the Ad26.COV2.S COVID-19 vaccine or a placebo. The chain joins TRBV21-1 to TRBJ2-3; TRBD2, as called in the table, went unchecked against the DNA. TRBV21-1 represents a pseudogene. The sequenced sample was peripheral blood, obtained in a trial of Ad26.COV2.S vaccine versus placebo. DNA of the CDR3: TGTGCCAGCAGCTTGACAGCGGGGGTCCGTAGCACAGATACGCAGTATTTT. This gives the protein CASSLTAGVRSTDTQYF.